The source of this TCR beta chain is a study of shared clonotypes between healthy human individuals. Study-wide results and caveats: Compared with clonotypes that all four donors shared, non-shared clonotypes had lower generation probabilities. The rarefaction results pointed to incomplete sorted-subset sequencing despite large depth.

Repertoires were generated with immunoSEQ multiplex PCR, while TCRdb's copy carries only in-frame clones and drops some. The repertoire holds roughly 570,000 clones, roughly 98% seen once, with more than 0.3% in the top ten. This CDR3 has 15 residues. CDR1 is MNHEY, CDR2 SMNVEV, per germline (reference sequence). V lost 2 bases, J lost 0 bases, and 9 bases lay in between. Terminally differentiated effector memory CD45RA+ cells were excluded by CCR7 positive selection of CD45RO-negative cells. Donation came from healthy HIV-negative adults that had no recent acute infections or vaccinations. Worth noting for this clone: Its matching antigen is unknown.

The chain links TRBV27 to TRBJ2-3; D might be TRBD2 (5 bases). This receptor was identified in a man younger than 40 in good health. The sample was naive CD8+ T cells sorted from blood. This chain's CDR3 is CASSLREPSTDTQYF. The CDR3 DNA sequence: TGTGCCAGCAGTTTACGGGAACCTAGCACAGATACGCAGTATTTT.